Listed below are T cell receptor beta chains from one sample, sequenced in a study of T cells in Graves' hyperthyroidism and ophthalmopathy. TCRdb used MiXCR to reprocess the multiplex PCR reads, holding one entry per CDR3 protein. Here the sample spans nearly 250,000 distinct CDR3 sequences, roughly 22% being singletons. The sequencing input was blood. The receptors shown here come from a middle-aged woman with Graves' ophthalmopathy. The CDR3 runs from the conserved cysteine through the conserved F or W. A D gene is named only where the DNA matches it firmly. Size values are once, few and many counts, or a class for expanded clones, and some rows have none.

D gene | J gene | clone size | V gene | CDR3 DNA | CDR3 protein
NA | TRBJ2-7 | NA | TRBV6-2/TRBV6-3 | TGTGCCAGCAGTTACCCCCCGGGAGCCTACGAGCAGTACTTC | CASSYPPGAYEQYF
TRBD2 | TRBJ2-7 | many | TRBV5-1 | TGCGCCAGCAGCTTGGGGGAGGGAGGCCCCTACGAGCAGTACTTC | CASSLGEGGPYEQYF
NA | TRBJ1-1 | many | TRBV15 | TGTGCCACCAGCAGAGAAGACAGGTTCGGGCCGAACACTGAAGCTTTCTTT | CATSREDRFGPNTEAFF
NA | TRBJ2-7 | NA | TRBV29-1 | TGCAGCGTTGCAAGCTCCCCCATCGCGCAGTACTTC | CSVASSPIAQYF
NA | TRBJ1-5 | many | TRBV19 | TGTGCCAGTATCTCAACGTGGGGGGATCAGCCCCAGCATTTT | CASISTWGDQPQHF
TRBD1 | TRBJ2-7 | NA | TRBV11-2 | TGTGCCAGCAGCCGAGGGGGCAGCTCAAGCTCCTACGAGCAGTACTTC | CASSRGGSSSSYEQYF
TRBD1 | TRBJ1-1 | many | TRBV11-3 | TGTGCCAGCAGCGTACAAGGGGGCGGCCAAGCTTTCTTT | CASSVQGGGQAFF
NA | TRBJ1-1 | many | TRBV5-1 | TGCGCCAGCAGCTCCACAGGTAGCCCTGAAGCTTTCTTT | CASSSTGSPEAFF
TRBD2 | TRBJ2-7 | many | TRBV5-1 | TGCGCCAGCAGCGAAGGACTAGCGGGAGCTAGCGAGCAGTACTTC | CASSEGLAGASEQYF
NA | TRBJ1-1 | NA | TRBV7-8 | TGTGCCAGCAGCGCAGGGGTTTGGAACACTGAAGCTTTCTTT | CASSAGVWNTEAFF
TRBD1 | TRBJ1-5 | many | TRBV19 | TGTGCCAGTGGAACAGGGGACAATCAGCCCCAGCATTTT | CASGTGDNQPQHF
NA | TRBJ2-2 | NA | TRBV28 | NA | CASSAQGGQYFGPANTGELFF
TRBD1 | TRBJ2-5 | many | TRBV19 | TGTGCCAGTAAAGGAGTGAGGGGACAGGACCAAGAGACCCAGTACTTC | CASKGVRGQDQETQYF
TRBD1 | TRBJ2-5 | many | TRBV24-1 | TGTGCCACCAGTGATCTAGACAGGGGGCGGGAGACCCAGTACTTC | CATSDLDRGRETQYF
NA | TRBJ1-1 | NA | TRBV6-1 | TGTGCCTCACGGGGGTTTATGAACACTGAAGCTTTCTTT | CASRGFMNTEAFF
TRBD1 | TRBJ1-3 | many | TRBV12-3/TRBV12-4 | TGTGCCAGCAGACCAACAGGGGGCTTTGGAAACACCATATATTTT | CASRPTGGFGNTIYF